This T cell receptor (beta chain) was recovered during a study of blood T cell repertoires in COVID-19. Study-level information: Acute and convalescent COVID-19 specimens originated in the United States, Italy and Spain.

In the authors' methods: From reference gene primer amplification, estimates of nucleated cell counts were derived. Assay: immunoSEQ multiplex PCR; the TCRdb copy retains only in-frame clones and omits some. Clonal size and the V and J genes are those of that table, whereas D and trimming came from the DNA. The sample carries around 440,000 clones, around 89% recorded once. Germline V CDR1 and CDR2: SGHTS, YDEGEE. The CDR3 is 15 residues long. V was shortened by 3 bases and J by 3 bases, with 16 bases between the two germline ends. This sequence joins TRBV5-8 and TRBJ2-7; perhaps TRBD2 as D (7 bases). The sample comprised peripheral blood. This receptor was obtained from a woman between 50 and 59 years old with COVID-19, enrolled during active disease. CDR3 residues: CASSWTGGYLYEQYF. The CDR3 region has the DNA TGTGCCAGCAGCTGGACGGGGGGCTACCTCTACGAGCAGTACTTC.